This T cell receptor beta chain was captured in a study of shared clonotypes between healthy human individuals. In the study overall: Serving as donors were a couple of women and a few men, whose ages spanned 18 to 49. Three plates were used per donor for CD4 naive, three for CD4 memory, two for CD8 naive and one for CD8 memory.

Germline CDR1 reads LNHDA; CDR2 reads SQIVND (reference sequence). The CDR3 length is 14 residues. V lost 11 bases to trimming and J lost 2 bases; unmatched junction nucleotides: 8. Libraries were prepared by immunoSEQ multiplex PCR; TCRdb keeps only in-frame clonotypes and omits some of them. The data hold about 2.5 million clones, with 85% to 95% observed a single time. The sequenced sample consisted of naive CD4+ T cells from PBMCs. Described subset: CD45RA+ positively selected. The chain joins TRBV19 to TRBJ2-1, with 8 bases aligning to TRBD2. The TCR sequence derives from a man aged 18 to 30 in good health. Some clones in this sample may be carry-over from other donors' samples. This CDR3 reads CASRGGGPYNEQFF. The DNA of the CDR3 is TGTGCCTCTCGGGGGGGCGGACCCTACAATGAGCAGTTCTTC.